The clone carrying this T cell receptor beta chain has a count of ten or more. This sample is part of a study of neurological immune-mediated disorders. Synthesis of cDNA was accomplished via 5'RACE employing 10-nucleotide random UMIs. One entry per CDR3 protein results from TCRdb running MiXCR on the 5' RACE reads. This table holds tens of thousands of distinct CDR3 sequences, about 5% found once. This TCR derives from a human donor with multiple sclerosis. The donor label of this sample is uncertain. Sequencing was done on a sample of PBMCs.

The DNA of the CDR3 is TGCGCCAGCAGCTTGGGCAGCGGGGATGGCTACACCTTC. Translation gives CASSLGSGDGYTF. This chain links TRBV5-1 with TRBJ1-2; D is uncertain. The CDR3 covers 13 residues. Germline CDR1 SGHRS, CDR2 YFSETQ. With 0 bases removed from V and 6 bases from J, the gap between germline ends came to 9 bases.